The TCR beta chain under discussion was sequenced for a study of T-cell memory formation after mild COVID-19. General study results and limits: In pre-infection memory, a portion of responding clones appeared, which suggested that cross-reactive memory joined.

TCRdb independently ran MiXCR on the 5' RACE reads; one entry per CDR3 protein. The data show approximately 210,000 distinct CDR3 sequences, more than 25% seen once. This clonotype was counted between two and nine times. The antigen is unknown. This CDR3 region has 14 residues. Germline V gene sequence: CDR1 SGHRS, CDR2 YFSETQ. Trimming left V 4 bases short and J 6 bases short, with 17 bases between. The material sequenced was PBMCs or a T cell subset sorted from them (not recorded which). The TCR originated in an adult woman who had mild COVID-19 (a few samples of this study predate the infection). Cell type and time point are not known. The chain recombines TRBV5-1 with TRBJ2-7, with D perhaps matching TRBD2 (6 bases). Here the CDR3 reads CASSPLDYFGEQYF. Written as DNA, the CDR3 is TGCGCCAGCAGCCCCCTGGACTACTTCGGCGAGCAGTACTTC.